The clone carrying this TCR beta chain was counted between two and nine times. Its antigen is not known. This sample is drawn from a study of T-cell memory formation after mild COVID-19. TCRdb reprocessed the 5' RACE reads via MiXCR and lists one record per CDR3 protein. The data show approximately 150,000 distinct CDR3 sequences, about a fifth seen once. The germline CDR1 and CDR2 sequences are MNHNY and SVGAGI (reference sequence). This CDR3 spans 17 amino acids. V lost 2 bases to trimming and J lost 4 bases; unmatched junction nucleotides: 12. Study observations and caveats: A subset of responding clones appeared in pre-infection memory, suggesting cross-reactive memory joined.

The sequencing input was PBMCs or a T cell subset sorted from them (not recorded which). The J gene is TRBJ2-7, the V gene TRBV6-6; 9 positions agree with TRBD1. The sequence derives from an adult woman who had mild COVID-19 (a few samples of this study predate the infection). Cell type and time point are not known. The CDR3 DNA sequence: TGTGCCAGCAGTTACCCGGCATCGGGGACAGGGAAATACGAGCAGTACTTC. It specifies CASSYPASGTGKYEQYF.